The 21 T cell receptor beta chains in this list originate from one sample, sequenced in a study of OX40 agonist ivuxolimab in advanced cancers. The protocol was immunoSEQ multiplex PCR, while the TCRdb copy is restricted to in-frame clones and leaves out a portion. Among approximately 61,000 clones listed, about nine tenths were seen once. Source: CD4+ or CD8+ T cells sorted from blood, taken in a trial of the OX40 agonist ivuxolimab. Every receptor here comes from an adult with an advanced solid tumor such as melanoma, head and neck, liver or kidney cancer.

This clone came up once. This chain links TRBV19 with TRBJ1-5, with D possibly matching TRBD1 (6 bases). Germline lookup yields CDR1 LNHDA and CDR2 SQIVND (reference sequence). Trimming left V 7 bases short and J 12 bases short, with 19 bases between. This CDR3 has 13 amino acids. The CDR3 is CASITTAGDRQHF. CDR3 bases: TGTGCCAGTATCACAACCGCAGGGGATCGCCAGCATTTT.

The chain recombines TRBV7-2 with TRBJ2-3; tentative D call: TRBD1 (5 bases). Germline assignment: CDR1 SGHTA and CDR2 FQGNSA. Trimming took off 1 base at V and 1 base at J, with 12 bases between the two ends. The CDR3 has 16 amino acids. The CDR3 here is CASSLVLGDGTDTQYF. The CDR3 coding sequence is TGTGCCAGCAGCTTAGTGCTAGGGGATGGCACAGATACGCAGTATTTT.

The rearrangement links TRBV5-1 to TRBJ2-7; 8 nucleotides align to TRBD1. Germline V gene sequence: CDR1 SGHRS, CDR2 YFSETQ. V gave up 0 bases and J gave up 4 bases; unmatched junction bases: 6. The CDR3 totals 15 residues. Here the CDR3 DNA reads TGCGCCAGCAGCTTGGGGACAGGGAGTCCTTACGAGCAGTACTTC. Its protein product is CASSLGTGSPYEQYF.

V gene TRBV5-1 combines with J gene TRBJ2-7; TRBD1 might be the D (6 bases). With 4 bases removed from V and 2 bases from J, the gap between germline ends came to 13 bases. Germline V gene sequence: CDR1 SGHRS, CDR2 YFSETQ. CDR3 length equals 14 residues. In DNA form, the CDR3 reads TGCGCCAGCAGCCAAGGGACATCGACCTACGAGCAGTACTTC. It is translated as CASSQGTSTYEQYF.

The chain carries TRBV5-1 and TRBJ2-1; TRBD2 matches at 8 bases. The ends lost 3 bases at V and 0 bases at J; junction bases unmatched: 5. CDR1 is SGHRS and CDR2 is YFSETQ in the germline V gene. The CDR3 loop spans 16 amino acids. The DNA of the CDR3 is TGCGCCAGCAGCTCAGAGCGGGGGTCCTCCTACAATGAGCAGTTCTTC. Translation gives CASSSERGSSYNEQFF.

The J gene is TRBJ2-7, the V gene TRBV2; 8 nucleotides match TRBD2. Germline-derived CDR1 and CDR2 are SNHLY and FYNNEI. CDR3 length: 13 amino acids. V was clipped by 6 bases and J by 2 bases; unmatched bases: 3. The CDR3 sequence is CASRAGAAYEQYF. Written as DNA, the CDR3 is TGTGCCAGCAGAGCGGGAGCCGCCTACGAGCAGTACTTC. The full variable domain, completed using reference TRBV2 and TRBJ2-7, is EPEVTQTPSHQVTQMGQEVILRCVPISNHLYFYWYRQILGQKVEFLVSFYNNEISEKSEIFDDQFSVERPDGSNFTLKIRSTKLEDSAMYFCASRAGAAYEQYFGPGTRLTVT.

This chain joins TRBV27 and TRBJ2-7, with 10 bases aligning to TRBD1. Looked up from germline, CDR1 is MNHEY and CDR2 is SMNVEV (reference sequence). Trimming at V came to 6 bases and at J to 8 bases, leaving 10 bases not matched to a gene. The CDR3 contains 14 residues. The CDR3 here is CASRTGGSFLKQYF. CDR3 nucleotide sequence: TGTGCCAGCAGGACAGGGGGCTCTTTCCTAAAGCAGTACTTC.

The CDR3 DNA is TGTGCCAGCAGCTTATCTGGGGGCAAGGCTTTCTTT. Protein sequence: CASSLSGGKAFF. This sequence joins TRBV7-3 and TRBJ1-1; D possibly corresponds to TRBD1 (6 bases). Germline lookup yields CDR1 SGHTA and CDR2 FQGTGA. The CDR3 sequence is 12 residues long. V was cut by 2 bases and J by 11 bases, with 12 bases left in between.

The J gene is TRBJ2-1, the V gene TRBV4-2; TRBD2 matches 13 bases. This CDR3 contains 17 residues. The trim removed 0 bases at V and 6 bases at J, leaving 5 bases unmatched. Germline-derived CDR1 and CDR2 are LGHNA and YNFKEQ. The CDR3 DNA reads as TGTGCCAGCAGCCAAGATGCAGGGACTAGCGGGGCCAATGAGCAGTTCTTC. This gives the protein CASSQDAGTSGANEQFF.

CDR3: CASGQGPPPYEQYF. DNA for the CDR3: TGTGCCAGCGGACAAGGGCCTCCCCCTTACGAGCAGTACTTC. This chain uses TRBV6-1 with TRBJ2-7, with D possibly matching TRBD1 (5 bases). The V end lost 8 bases, the J end lost 4 bases, and 18 bases lay between the germline ends. This CDR3 spans 14 amino acids. From germline, CDR1 is MNHNS and CDR2 SASEGT.

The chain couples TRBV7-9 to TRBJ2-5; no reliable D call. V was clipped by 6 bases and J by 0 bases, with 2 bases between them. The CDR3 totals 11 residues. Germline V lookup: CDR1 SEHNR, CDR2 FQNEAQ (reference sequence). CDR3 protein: CASRNQETQYF. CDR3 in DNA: TGTGCCAGCAGGAACCAAGAGACCCAGTACTTC.

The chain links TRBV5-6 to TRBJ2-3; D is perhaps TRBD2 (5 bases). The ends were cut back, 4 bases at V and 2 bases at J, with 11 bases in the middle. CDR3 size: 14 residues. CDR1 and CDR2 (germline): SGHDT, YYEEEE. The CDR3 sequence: CASSRGASTDTQYF. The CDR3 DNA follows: TGTGCCAGCAGCCGGGGTGCCTCCACAGATACGCAGTATTTT.

In nucleotides, the CDR3 is TGTGCCAGCAGCGCCGGGACAGGTTATGGCTACACCTTC. Protein product: CASSAGTGYGYTF. The rearrangement joins TRBV9 to TRBJ1-2, with 8 bases identical to TRBD1. The ends lost 3 bases at V and 5 bases at J; junction bases unmatched: 3. CDR1 and CDR2 (germline): SGDLS, YYNGEE. This CDR3 is 13 amino acids long.

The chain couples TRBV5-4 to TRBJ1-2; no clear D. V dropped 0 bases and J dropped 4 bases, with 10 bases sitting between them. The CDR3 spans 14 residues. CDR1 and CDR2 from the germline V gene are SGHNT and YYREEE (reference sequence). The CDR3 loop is CASSLAGAFYGYTF. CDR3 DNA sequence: TGTGCCAGCAGCTTGGCCGGAGCGTTCTATGGCTACACCTTC.

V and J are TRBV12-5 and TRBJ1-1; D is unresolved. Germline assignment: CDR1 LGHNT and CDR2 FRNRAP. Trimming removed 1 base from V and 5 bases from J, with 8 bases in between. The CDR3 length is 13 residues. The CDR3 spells CASGLEPGTEAFF. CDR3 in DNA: TGTGCTAGTGGTTTGGAGCCGGGAACTGAAGCTTTCTTT. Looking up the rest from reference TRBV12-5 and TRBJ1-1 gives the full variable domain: DARVTQTPRHKVTEMGQEVTMRCQPILGHNTVFWYRQTMMQGLELLAYFRNRAPLDDSGMPKDRFSAEMPDATLATLKIQPSEPRDSAVYFCASGLEPGTEAFFGQGTRLTVV.

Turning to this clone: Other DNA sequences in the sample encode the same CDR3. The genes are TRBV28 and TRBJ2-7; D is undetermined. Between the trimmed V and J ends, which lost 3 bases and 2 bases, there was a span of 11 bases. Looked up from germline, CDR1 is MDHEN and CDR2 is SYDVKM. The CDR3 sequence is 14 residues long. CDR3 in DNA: TGTGCCAGCAGTTTGTTCCGGCAGGCCTACGAGCAGTACTTC. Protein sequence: CASSLFRQAYEQYF.

CDR3 DNA: TGTGCCAGCAGACCGTCCGGGACTAGCTACAATGAGCAGTTCTTC. Residues: CASRPSGTSYNEQFF. This chain uses TRBV6-6 with TRBJ2-1; 8 nucleotides line up with TRBD2. This CDR3 has 15 residues. Germline V gives CDR1 MNHNY, CDR2 SVGAGI (reference sequence). V trimming: 6 bases; J trimming: 3 bases; junction bases outside the gene matches: 7.

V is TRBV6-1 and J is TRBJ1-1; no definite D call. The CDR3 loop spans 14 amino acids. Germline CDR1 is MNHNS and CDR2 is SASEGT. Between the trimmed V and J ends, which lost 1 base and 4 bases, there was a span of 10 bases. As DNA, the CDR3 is TGTGCCAGCAGTGAAGTGGGAGGTGTCACTGAAGCTTTCTTT. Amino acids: CASSEVGGVTEAFF.

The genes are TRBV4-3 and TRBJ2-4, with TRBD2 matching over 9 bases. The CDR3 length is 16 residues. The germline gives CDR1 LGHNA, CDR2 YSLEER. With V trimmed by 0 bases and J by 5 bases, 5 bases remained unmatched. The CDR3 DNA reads TGCGCCAGCAGCCAAGATCTGGCGGGGGGGGAAAACATTCAGTACTTC. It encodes CASSQDLAGGENIQYF.

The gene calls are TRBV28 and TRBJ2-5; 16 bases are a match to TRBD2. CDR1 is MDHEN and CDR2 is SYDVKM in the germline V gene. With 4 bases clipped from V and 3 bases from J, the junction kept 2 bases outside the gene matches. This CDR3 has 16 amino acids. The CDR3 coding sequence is TGTGCCAGCAGTTGGGGACTAGCGGGAGGGGAAGAGACCCAGTACTTC. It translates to CASSWGLAGGEETQYF.

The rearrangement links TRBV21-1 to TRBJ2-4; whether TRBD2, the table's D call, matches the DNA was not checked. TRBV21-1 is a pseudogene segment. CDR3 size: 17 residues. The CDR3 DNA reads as TGTGCCAGCAGCAAAGCAGGAGATCGACTAGCCAAAAACATTCAGTACTTC. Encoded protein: CASSKAGDRLAKNIQYF.